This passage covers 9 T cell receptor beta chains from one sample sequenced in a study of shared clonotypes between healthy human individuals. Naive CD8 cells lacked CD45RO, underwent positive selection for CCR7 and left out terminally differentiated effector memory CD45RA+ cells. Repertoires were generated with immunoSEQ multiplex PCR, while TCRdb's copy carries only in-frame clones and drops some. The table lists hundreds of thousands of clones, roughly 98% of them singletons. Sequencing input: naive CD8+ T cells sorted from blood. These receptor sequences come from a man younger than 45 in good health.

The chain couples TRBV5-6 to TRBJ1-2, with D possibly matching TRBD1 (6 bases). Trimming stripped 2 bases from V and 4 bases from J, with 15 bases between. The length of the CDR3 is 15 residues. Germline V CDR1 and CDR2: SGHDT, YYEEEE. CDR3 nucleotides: TGTGCCAGCAGCTTAGACCCCGGACAGTTCTATGGCTACACCTTC. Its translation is CASSLDPGQFYGYTF.

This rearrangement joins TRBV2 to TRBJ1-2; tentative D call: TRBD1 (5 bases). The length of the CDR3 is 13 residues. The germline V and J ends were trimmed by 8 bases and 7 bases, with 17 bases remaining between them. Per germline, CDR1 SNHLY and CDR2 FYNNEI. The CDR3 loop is CASPPGRASGYTF. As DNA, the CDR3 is TGTGCCAGCCCTCCTGGCAGGGCGTCTGGCTACACCTTC.

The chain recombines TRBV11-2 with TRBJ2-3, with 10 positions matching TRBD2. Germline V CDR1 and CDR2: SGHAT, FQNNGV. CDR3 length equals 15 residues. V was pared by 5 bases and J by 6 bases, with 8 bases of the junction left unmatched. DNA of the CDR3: TGTGCCAGCAGCCCTCGGACTAGCGGCCTCGATACGCAGTATTTT. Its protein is CASSPRTSGLDTQYF.

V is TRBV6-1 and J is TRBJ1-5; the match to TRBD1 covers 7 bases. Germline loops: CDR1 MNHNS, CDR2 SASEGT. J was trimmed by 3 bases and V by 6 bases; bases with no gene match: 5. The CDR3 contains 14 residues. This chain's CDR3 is CASRDRENNQPQHF. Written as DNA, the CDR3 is TGTGCCAGCAGAGACAGGGAGAACAATCAGCCCCAGCATTTT.

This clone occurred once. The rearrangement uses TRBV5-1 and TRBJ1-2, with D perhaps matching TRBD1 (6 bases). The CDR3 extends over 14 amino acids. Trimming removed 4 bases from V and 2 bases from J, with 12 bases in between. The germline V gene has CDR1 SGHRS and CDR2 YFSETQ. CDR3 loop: CASSMMDSNYGYTF. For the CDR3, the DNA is TGCGCCAGCAGCATGATGGACAGCAACTATGGCTACACCTTC.

As DNA, the CDR3 is TGTGCCAGTGGACTAGCGGCCAGCTCCTACGAGCAGTACTTC. Translating gives CASGLAASSYEQYF. V and J are TRBV6-1 and TRBJ2-7; TRBD2 agrees at 10 bases. J lost 0 bases, V lost 9 bases, and 5 bases had no gene match. The CDR3 runs 14 residues. CDR1 MNHNS and CDR2 SASEGT come from the germline V gene.

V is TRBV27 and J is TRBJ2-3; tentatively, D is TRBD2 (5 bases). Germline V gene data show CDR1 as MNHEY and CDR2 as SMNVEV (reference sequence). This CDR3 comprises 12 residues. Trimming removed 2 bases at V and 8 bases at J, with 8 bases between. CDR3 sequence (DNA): TGTGCCAGCAGTTTACCCGCGGGTACGCAGTATTTT. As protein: CASSLPAGTQYF.

CDR3 amino acids: CASSLGQNNEQFF. DNA for the CDR3: TGTGCCAGCAGCTTAGGCCAGAACAATGAGCAGTTCTTC. The chain couples TRBV7-2 to TRBJ2-1; no definite D call. Trimming removed 1 base from V and 5 bases from J, with 6 bases in between. CDR1 is SGHTA, CDR2 FQGNSA, per germline. This CDR3 has 13 residues.

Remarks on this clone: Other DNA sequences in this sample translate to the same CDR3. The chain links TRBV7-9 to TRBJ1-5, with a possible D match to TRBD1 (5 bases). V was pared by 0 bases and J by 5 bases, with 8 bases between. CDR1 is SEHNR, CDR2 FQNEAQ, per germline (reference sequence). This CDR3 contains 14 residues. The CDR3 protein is CASSLALGDQPQHF. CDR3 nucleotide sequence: TGTGCCAGCAGCTTAGCGCTAGGGGATCAGCCCCAGCATTTT.